A single sample is the source of the 12 T cell receptor beta chains below, sequenced in a study of OX40 agonist ivuxolimab in advanced cancers. Libraries were prepared by immunoSEQ multiplex PCR; TCRdb keeps only in-frame clonotypes and omits some of them. The sample carries about 70,000 clones, about four fifths recorded once. The specimen was CD4+ or CD8+ T cells sorted from blood, collected in a trial of the OX40 agonist ivuxolimab. The receptors originated from an adult with an advanced solid tumor such as melanoma, head and neck, liver or kidney cancer.

The chain employs TRBV5-1 and TRBJ1-2, with 7 bases fitting TRBD1. This CDR3 has 15 residues. V was pared by 3 bases and J by 2 bases, with 7 bases of the junction left unmatched. Germline CDR1 reads SGHRS; CDR2 reads YFSETQ. The CDR3 DNA is TGCGCCAGCAGCTCAAGACCGGGACAGAACTATGGCTACACCTTC. As protein: CASSSRPGQNYGYTF.

V usage is TRBV7-9 and J usage is TRBJ2-1; 7 bases align to TRBD2. Germline V gene lookup returns CDR1 SEHNR and CDR2 FQNEAQ (reference sequence). Trimming at V came to 3 bases and at J to 0 bases, leaving 5 bases not matched to a gene. CDR3 length: 16 amino acids. This CDR3 reads CASSFPGGSSYNEQFF. The DNA for the CDR3 is TGTGCCAGCAGCTTTCCCGGGGGGAGCTCCTACAATGAGCAGTTCTTC. Drawing the rest from reference TRBV7-9 and TRBJ2-1, the complete variable domain is DTGVSQNPRHKITKRGQNVTFRCDPISEHNRLYWYRQTLGQGPEFLTYFQNEAQLEKSRLLSDRFSAERPKGSFSTLEIQRTEQGDSAMYLCASSFPGGSSYNEQFFGPGTRLTVL.

This clone has ten or more counts. The rearrangement joins TRBV7-9 to TRBJ1-6; D gene unclear. Trimming shortened V by 7 bases and J by 10 bases, and 11 bases separated the two germline ends. This CDR3 is 12 amino acids long. CDR1 is SEHNR and CDR2 is FQNEAQ in the germline V gene (reference sequence). This CDR3 is CASTRIKSPLHF. Here the CDR3 DNA reads TGTGCCAGCACCCGAATTAAGTCACCCCTCCACTTT. The full variable domain, in which reference TRBV7-9 and TRBJ1-6 provide the parts outside the CDR3, is DTGVSQNPRHKITKRGQNVTFRCDPISEHNRLYWYRQTLGQGPEFLTYFQNEAQLEKSRLLSDRFSAERPKGSFSTLEIQRTEQGDSAMYLCASTRIKSPLHFGNGTRLTVT.

The rearrangement uses TRBV4-1 and TRBJ2-2; 7 bases align to TRBD1. The J segment lost 4 bases and the V segment lost 1 base, leaving 3 bases of the junction unmatched. CDR1 and CDR2 from the germline V gene are MGHRA and YSYEKL. The CDR3 runs 15 residues. In DNA form, the CDR3 reads TGCGCCAGCAGCCAAGGCAGGGGGAGCACCGGGGAGCTGTTTTTT. It encodes CASSQGRGSTGELFF.

This clone has only one observation. The V gene is TRBV2, the J gene TRBJ1-5; tentative D call: TRBD1 (5 bases). CDR1 and CDR2 from the germline V gene are SNHLY and FYNNEI. V was trimmed by 3 bases and J by 5 bases, leaving 11 bases between them. This CDR3 has 14 residues. CDR3 residues: CASSEGGRDQPQHF. DNA of the CDR3: TGTGCCAGCAGTGAGGGGGGTAGGGATCAGCCCCAGCATTTT.

The chain joins TRBV21-1 to TRBJ2-7; the D call in the table, TRBD1, was not verified against the DNA. TRBV21-1 is annotated as a pseudogene. The CDR3 runs 11 residues. CDR3 nucleotide sequence: TGTGCCGGCCGTGGGGGCTACGAGCAGTACGTC. Its protein product is CAGRGGYEQYV.

The chain joins TRBV2 to TRBJ2-7, with D uncertain. Deletions cut 10 bases from V and 3 bases from J, with 16 bases between. The CDR3 is made up of 13 amino acids. The germline V gene encodes CDR1 SNHLY and CDR2 FYNNEI. The CDR3 loop is CATTPTANYEQYF. The CDR3 nucleotides read TGTGCCACGACCCCGACGGCTAACTACGAGCAGTACTTC.

The gene calls are TRBV19 and TRBJ2-1, with 8 bases aligning to TRBD2. The CDR3 spans 12 residues. Unmatched junction bases numbered 3, after V lost 10 bases and J lost 4 bases. CDR1 LNHDA and CDR2 SQIVND come from the germline V gene (reference sequence). The CDR3 DNA sequence: TGTGCCACCAAGCGGGAGTACAATGAGCAGTTCTTC. It encodes CATKREYNEQFF.

J is TRBJ1-4 and V is TRBV7-9, with 7 nucleotides matching TRBD1. This CDR3 is built from 14 residues. J was trimmed by 8 bases and V by 5 bases; bases with no gene match: 8. The germline gives CDR1 SEHNR, CDR2 FQNEAQ (reference sequence). This CDR3 reads CASSEQGIGEKLFF. The CDR3 DNA is TGTGCCAGCAGCGAACAGGGGATCGGGGAAAAACTGTTTTTT.

J is TRBJ2-3 and V is TRBV6-5; no reliable D call. Germline-derived CDR1 and CDR2 are MNHEY and SVGAGI. Trimming took off 2 bases at V and 2 bases at J, with 11 bases between the two ends. CDR3 size: 15 residues. The CDR3 sequence is CASSYGASSTDTQYF. In DNA form, the CDR3 reads TGTGCCAGCAGTTACGGAGCTTCTTCCACAGATACGCAGTATTTT.

The chain couples TRBV6-1 to TRBJ1-2; D uncertain. Looked up from germline, CDR1 is MNHNS and CDR2 is SASEGT. The CDR3 is 15 amino acids. Trimming removed 2 bases at V and 3 bases at J, with 13 bases between. The CDR3 protein is CASSESLRIDYGYTF. For the CDR3, the DNA is TGTGCCAGCAGTGAATCGTTAAGGATTGACTATGGCTACACCTTC.

J is TRBJ2-3 and V is TRBV7-2, with D possibly being TRBD1 or TRBD2 (5 bases each). The CDR3 extends over 15 amino acids. The germline V and J ends were trimmed by 3 bases and 0 bases, with 10 bases remaining between them. CDR1 is SGHTA, CDR2 FQGNSA, per germline. The CDR3 protein is CASSFQGVSTDTQYF. The CDR3 DNA follows: TGTGCCAGCAGCTTTCAGGGAGTCAGCACAGATACGCAGTATTTT.